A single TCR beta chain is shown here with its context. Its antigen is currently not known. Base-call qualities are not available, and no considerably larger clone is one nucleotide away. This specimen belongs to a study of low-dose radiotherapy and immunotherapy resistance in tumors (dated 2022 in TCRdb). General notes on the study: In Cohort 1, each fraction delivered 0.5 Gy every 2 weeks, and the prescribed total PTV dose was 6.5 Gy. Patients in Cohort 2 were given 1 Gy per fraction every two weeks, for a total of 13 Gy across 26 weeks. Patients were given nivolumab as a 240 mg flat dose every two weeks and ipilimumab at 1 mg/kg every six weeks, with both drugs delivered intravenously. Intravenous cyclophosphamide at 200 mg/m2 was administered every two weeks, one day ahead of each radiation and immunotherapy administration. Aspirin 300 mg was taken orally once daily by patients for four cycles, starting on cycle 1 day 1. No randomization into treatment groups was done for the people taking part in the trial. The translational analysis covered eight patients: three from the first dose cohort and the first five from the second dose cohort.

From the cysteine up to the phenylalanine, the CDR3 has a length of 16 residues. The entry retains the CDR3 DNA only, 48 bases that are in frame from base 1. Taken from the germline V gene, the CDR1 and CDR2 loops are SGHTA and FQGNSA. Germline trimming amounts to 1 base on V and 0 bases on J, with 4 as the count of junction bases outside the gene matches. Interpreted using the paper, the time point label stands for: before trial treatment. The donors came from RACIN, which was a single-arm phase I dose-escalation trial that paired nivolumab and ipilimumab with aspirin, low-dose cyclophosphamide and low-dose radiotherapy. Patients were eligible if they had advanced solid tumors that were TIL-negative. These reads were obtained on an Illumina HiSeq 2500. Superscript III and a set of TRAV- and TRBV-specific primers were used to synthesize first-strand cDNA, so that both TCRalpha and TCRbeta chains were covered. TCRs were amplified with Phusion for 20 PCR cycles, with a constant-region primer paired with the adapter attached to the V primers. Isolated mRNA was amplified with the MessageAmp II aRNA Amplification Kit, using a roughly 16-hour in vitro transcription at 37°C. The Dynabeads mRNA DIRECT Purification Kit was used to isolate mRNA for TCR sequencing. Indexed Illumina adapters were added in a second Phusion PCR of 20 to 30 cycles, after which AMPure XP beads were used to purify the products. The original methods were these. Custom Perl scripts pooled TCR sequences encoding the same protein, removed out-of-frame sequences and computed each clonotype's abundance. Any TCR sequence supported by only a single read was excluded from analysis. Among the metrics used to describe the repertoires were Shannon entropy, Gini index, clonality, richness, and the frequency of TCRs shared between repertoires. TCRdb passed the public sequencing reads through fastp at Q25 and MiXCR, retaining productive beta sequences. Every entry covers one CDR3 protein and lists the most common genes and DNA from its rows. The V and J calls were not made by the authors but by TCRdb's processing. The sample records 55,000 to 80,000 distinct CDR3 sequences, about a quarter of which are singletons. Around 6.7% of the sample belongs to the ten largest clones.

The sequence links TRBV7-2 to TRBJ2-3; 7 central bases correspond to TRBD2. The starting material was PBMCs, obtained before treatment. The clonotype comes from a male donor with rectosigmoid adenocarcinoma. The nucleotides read TGTGCCAGCAGCTTAGTCCCGGGGGGAAGCACAGATACGCAGTATTTT. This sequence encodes CASSLVPGGSTDTQYF. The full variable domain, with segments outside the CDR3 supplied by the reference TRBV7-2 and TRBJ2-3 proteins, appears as GAGVSQSPSNKVTEKGKDVELRCDPISGHTALYWYRQSLGQGLEFLIYFQGNSAPDKSGLPSDRFSAERTGGSVSTLTIQRTQQEDSAVYLCASSLVPGGSTDTQYFGPGTRLTVL.